This T cell receptor beta chain was captured in a study of T cells in Graves' hyperthyroidism and ophthalmopathy. Findings and limits, study-wide: Also found in blood were most expanded thyroid clonotypes above 0.001.

Regions amplified from RNA transcripts were the TCR beta CDR3 regions. Initially, a first-round RT-PCR of the TCR CDR3 employed the HTBI primer set. TCRdb re-called the multiplex PCR reads through MiXCR, storing one row per CDR3 protein. This table has about 620,000 distinct CDR3 sequences, around 15% appearing once. Trimming removed 6 bases from V and 10 bases from J; junction bases left unmatched: 12. Germline CDR1 is MDHEN and CDR2 is SYDVKM. The CDR3 extends over 15 amino acids. Notes on this clonotype: What it recognizes is unknown.

The sequenced sample was blood. The clonotype originates from a woman in her 30s with Graves' hyperthyroidism. The chain uses TRBV28 and TRBJ1-6, with 7 bases fitting TRBD1. The CDR3 DNA sequence: TGTGCCAGCAGGATATCCCGACAGGGAAACTCACCCCTCCACTTT. Translating gives CASRISRQGNSPLHF.